A selection of T cell receptor beta chains follows, all from one sample in a study of T cell responses to AZD1222 COVID-19 vaccine. Only in-frame clones appear in the TCRdb table, and some are missing; sequencing was by immunoSEQ multiplex PCR. The repertoire holds 130,000 or so clones, with about 89% as singletons. The starting material was peripheral blood, obtained on day 0 of AZD1222 vaccination. Receptor source: an adult in good health. Each CDR3 is given with its conserved first and last residue. The D gene is left open where the match is weak. Only part of the rows carry a size: once, few, many, or a class if the clone is expanded.

V gene: TRBV5-1
J gene: TRBJ2-5
D gene: .
clone size: .
CDR3 DNA: TGCGCCAGCAGCTTCGGCCGACAGCGCCAAGAGACCCAGTACTTC
CDR3 protein: CASSFGRQRQETQYF

V gene: TRBV6-5
J gene: TRBJ1-2
D gene: .
clone size: .
CDR3 DNA: TGTGCCAGCACTACGGGGAGATTCTATGGCTACACCTTC
CDR3 protein: CASTTGRFYGYTF

V gene: TRBV2
J gene: TRBJ1-2
D gene: .
clone size: once
CDR3 DNA: TGTGCCAGCAGTGATGAGGGGCCGGGCTATGGCTACACCTTC
CDR3 protein: CASSDEGPGYGYTF

V gene: TRBV5-6
J gene: TRBJ1-1
D gene: .
clone size: .
CDR3 DNA: TGTGCCAGCAGCTGGTACGGAGGGTTGACTGAAGCTTTCTTT
CDR3 protein: CASSWYGGLTEAFF

V gene: TRBV7-2
J gene: TRBJ1-2
D gene: .
clone size: .
CDR3 DNA: TGTGCCAGCAGCTTAGTTGACAGGAAAGGCTATGGCTACACCTTC
CDR3 protein: CASSLVDRKGYGYTF

V gene: TRBV28
J gene: TRBJ1-6
D gene: .
clone size: .
CDR3 DNA: TGTGCCAGCACCAACAGCCGGTGGCCCTATAATTCACCCCTCCACTTT
CDR3 protein: CASTNSRWPYNSPLHF

V gene: TRBV28
J gene: TRBJ1-1
D gene: TRBD1
clone size: .
CDR3 DNA: TGTGCCAGCAGCTGGGACAGGGAAATCGGATCTATGTGGGCTTTCTTT
CDR3 protein: CASSWDREIGSMWAFF

V gene: TRBV15
J gene: TRBJ1-2
D gene: .
clone size: .
CDR3 DNA: TGTGCCACCAGCATTAGGACGAAGAACTATGGCTACACCTTC
CDR3 protein: CATSIRTKNYGYTF

V gene: TRBV11-2
J gene: TRBJ2-7
D gene: .
clone size: .
CDR3 DNA: TGTGCCAGCAGCTTAGGATCGGCAGGTACCTACGAGCAGTACTTC
CDR3 protein: CASSLGSAGTYEQYF

V gene: TRBV6-4
J gene: TRBJ2-3
D gene: .
clone size: .
CDR3 DNA: TGTGCCAGCAGTGACTCAGGAGGGGGGGCAGATACGCAGTATTTT
CDR3 protein: CASSDSGGGADTQYF

V gene: TRBV27
J gene: TRBJ1-2
D gene: .
clone size: .
CDR3 DNA: TGTGCCAGCAGTCGACTACAGGGAGCTAACTATGGCTACACCTTC
CDR3 protein: CASSRLQGANYGYTF

V gene: TRBV28
J gene: TRBJ2-3
D gene: .
clone size: .
CDR3 DNA: TGTGCCAGCAGTCCCTGGCGGGGACACACAGATACGCAGTATTTT
CDR3 protein: CASSPWRGHTDTQYF

V gene: TRBV18
J gene: TRBJ1-4
D gene: TRBD1
clone size: .
CDR3 DNA: TGTGCCAGCTCACTCGCACAGGGGAGAGCTAATGAAAAACTGTTTTTT
CDR3 protein: CASSLAQGRANEKLFF

V gene: TRBV2
J gene: TRBJ1-5
D gene: .
clone size: few
CDR3 DNA: TGTGCCAGCAGCCAGGGGTTGGGAAGCAATCAGCCCCAGCATTTT
CDR3 protein: CASSQGLGSNQPQHF

V gene: TRBV5-1
J gene: TRBJ1-1
D gene: .
clone size: .
CDR3 DNA: TGCGCCAGCTCCAAGGGGGACATCATGAACACTGAAGCTTTCTTT
CDR3 protein: CASSKGDIMNTEAFF

V gene: TRBV2
J gene: TRBJ1-2
D gene: .
clone size: .
CDR3 DNA: TGTGCCAGCAGAATAGGACAGTTCGATGGCTACACCTTC
CDR3 protein: CASRIGQFDGYTF

V gene: TRBV9
J gene: TRBJ2-2
D gene: TRBD1
clone size: .
CDR3 DNA: TGTGCCAGCAGCGTAGCAGGGACAGGGGTCACCGGGGAGCTGTTTTTT
CDR3 protein: CASSVAGTGVTGELFF

V gene: TRBV30
J gene: TRBJ1-5
D gene: .
clone size: .
CDR3 DNA: TGTGCCGAGGGTATAGGTCAGCCCCAGCATTTT
CDR3 protein: CAEGIGQPQHF

V gene: TRBV11-2
J gene: TRBJ1-1
D gene: .
clone size: .
CDR3 DNA: TGTGCCAGCAGCTCTCAAGAGGCACTCACTCAAGCTTTCTTT
CDR3 protein: CASSSQEALTQAFF

V gene: TRBV12-3/TRBV12-4
J gene: TRBJ1-1
D gene: TRBD1
clone size: .
CDR3 DNA: TGTGCCAGCACCTTCGGGACAGACGAAGCTTTCTTT
CDR3 protein: CASTFGTDEAFF

V gene: TRBV20-1
J gene: TRBJ2-3
D gene: .
clone size: .
CDR3 DNA: TGCAGTGCTAGTATACAGGGAGGGAGGGATACGCAGTATTTT
CDR3 protein: CSASIQGGRDTQYF

V gene: TRBV19
J gene: TRBJ1-5
D gene: .
clone size: many
CDR3 DNA: TGTGCCACCCGTCTGATAGTTGGGAATCAGCCCCAGCATTTT
CDR3 protein: CATRLIVGNQPQHF

V gene: TRBV2
J gene: TRBJ2-7
D gene: TRBD1
clone size: .
CDR3 DNA: TGTGCCAGCAAAGGGACAGGGTTTTCCTACGAGCAGTACTTC
CDR3 protein: CASKGTGFSYEQYF

V gene: TRBV5-1
J gene: TRBJ2-5
D gene: TRBD2
clone size: .
CDR3 DNA: TGCGCCAGCAGCCCGGGGACTAGCCTAGAGACCCAGTACTTC
CDR3 protein: CASSPGTSLETQYF

V gene: TRBV10-1
J gene: TRBJ2-2
D gene: .
clone size: .
CDR3 DNA: TGCGCCAGCAGTGACAGGGGAGCCGGGGAGCTGTTTTTT
CDR3 protein: CASSDRGAGELFF

V gene: TRBV5-8
J gene: TRBJ1-2
D gene: .
clone size: .
CDR3 DNA: TGTGCCAGCAGCTTGGCCACGGGGTTAGCAGCCCTCTATGGCTACACCTTC
CDR3 protein: CASSLATGLAALYGYTF

V gene: TRBV6-6
J gene: TRBJ1-1
D gene: TRBD1
clone size: .
CDR3 DNA: TGTGCCACCACGGGACAGGGGTTCACTGAAGCTTTCTTT
CDR3 protein: CATTGQGFTEAFF

V gene: TRBV29-1
J gene: TRBJ1-4
D gene: TRBD1
clone size: .
CDR3 DNA: TGCAGCGTTGCCGGGACAGAAAATAATGAAAAACTGTTTTTT
CDR3 protein: CSVAGTENNEKLFF

V gene: TRBV2
J gene: TRBJ1-5
D gene: TRBD1
clone size: once
CDR3 DNA: TGTGCCAGCACCGAAGGGGGCGGGGGGCTTCAGCCCCAGCATTTT
CDR3 protein: CASTEGGGGLQPQHF

V gene: TRBV3-1/TRBV3-2
J gene: TRBJ1-2
D gene: TRBD1
clone size: .
CDR3 DNA: TGTGCCAGCAGCCAAGATGAGTCGACAGGGAGGAGAGCTAACTATGGCTACACCTTC
CDR3 protein: CASSQDESTGRRANYGYTF

V gene: TRBV19
J gene: TRBJ1-2
D gene: TRBD1
clone size: .
CDR3 DNA: TGTGCCAGTAGTATCGGGACAGTCTATGGCTACACCTTC
CDR3 protein: CASSIGTVYGYTF

V gene: TRBV5-1
J gene: TRBJ1-5
D gene: .
clone size: .
CDR3 DNA: TGCGCCAGCAGCTTGGAGGGTGGTTTGAATCAGCCCCAGCATTTT
CDR3 protein: CASSLEGGLNQPQHF

V gene: TRBV12-3/TRBV12-4
J gene: TRBJ1-1
D gene: TRBD1
clone size: .
CDR3 DNA: TGTGCCAGCAGTTCCCGACAGGGGGCTGAAGCTTTCTTT
CDR3 protein: CASSSRQGAEAFF

V gene: TRBV2
J gene: TRBJ2-1
D gene: TRBD2
clone size: .
CDR3 DNA: TGTGCCAGCAGTGTTTTCGGGACTGCGGGAGGTAATGAGCAGTTCTTC
CDR3 protein: CASSVFGTAGGNEQFF

V gene: TRBV7-2
J gene: TRBJ2-7
D gene: TRBD2
clone size: .
CDR3 DNA: TGTGCCAGCAGCTCTCAGGCGGCTAGCGGCGAGCAGTACTTC
CDR3 protein: CASSSQAASGEQYF

V gene: TRBV28
J gene: TRBJ2-4
D gene: .
clone size: .
CDR3 DNA: TGTGCCAGCACTCCAGTGGGATTAGCCAAAAACATTCAGTACTTC
CDR3 protein: CASTPVGLAKNIQYF

V gene: TRBV7-9
J gene: TRBJ1-5
D gene: .
clone size: .
CDR3 DNA: TGTGCCAGCAGCTTAGATGGGGCTGTCCAGCCCCAGCATTTT
CDR3 protein: CASSLDGAVQPQHF

V gene: TRBV9
J gene: TRBJ2-5
D gene: .
clone size: once
CDR3 DNA: TGTGCCAGCAGCACAAGTAGTGGGGAGGAGACCCAGTACTTC
CDR3 protein: CASSTSSGEETQYF

V gene: TRBV5-1
J gene: TRBJ2-7
D gene: .
clone size: .
CDR3 DNA: TGCGCCAGCAGCTTGAGTCTTCAGGCAGATAGCTCCTACGAGCAGTACTTC
CDR3 protein: CASSLSLQADSSYEQYF

V gene: TRBV6-5
J gene: TRBJ2-1
D gene: .
clone size: .
CDR3 DNA: TGTGCCAGCCACCACCGACGGCATGAGCAGTTCTTC
CDR3 protein: CASHHRRHEQFF

V gene: TRBV28
J gene: TRBJ1-2
D gene: TRBD1
clone size: .
CDR3 DNA: TGTGCCAGCAGCCGACAGGGGATTCTCTATGGCTACACCTTC
CDR3 protein: CASSRQGILYGYTF

V gene: TRBV11-2
J gene: TRBJ1-2
D gene: TRBD1
clone size: .
CDR3 DNA: TGTGCCAGCAGCTTAGACTCCGGGACAGGGGGCCTCAGGGGCTACACCTTC
CDR3 protein: CASSLDSGTGGLRGYTF

V gene: TRBV5-4
J gene: TRBJ1-6
D gene: .
clone size: .
CDR3 DNA: TGTGCCAGCAGCTTGGGTAGCGGTCCGTCACCCCTCCACTTT
CDR3 protein: CASSLGSGPSPLHF

V gene: TRBV7-9
J gene: TRBJ1-5
D gene: .
clone size: .
CDR3 DNA: TGTGCCAGCAGCAAAGGTCTTAGTAGCAATCAGCCCCAGCATTTT
CDR3 protein: CASSKGLSSNQPQHF